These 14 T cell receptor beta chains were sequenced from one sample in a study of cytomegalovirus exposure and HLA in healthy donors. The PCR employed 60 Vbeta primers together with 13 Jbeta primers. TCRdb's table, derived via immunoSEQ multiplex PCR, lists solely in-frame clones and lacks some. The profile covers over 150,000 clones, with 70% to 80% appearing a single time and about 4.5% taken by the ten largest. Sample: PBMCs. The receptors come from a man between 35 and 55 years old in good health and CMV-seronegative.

The CDR3 DNA is TGTGCCAGCAGAAGCCAGGGGGGAAACACTGAAGCTTTCTTT. Its protein product is CASRSQGGNTEAFF. This sequence joins TRBV6-6 and TRBJ1-1, with 7 nucleotides matching TRBD1. After removal of 6 bases from V and 2 bases from J, the junction contained 6 bases not matched to a gene. CDR1 is MNHNY and CDR2 is SVGAGI in the germline V gene (reference sequence). The CDR3 has 14 amino acids.

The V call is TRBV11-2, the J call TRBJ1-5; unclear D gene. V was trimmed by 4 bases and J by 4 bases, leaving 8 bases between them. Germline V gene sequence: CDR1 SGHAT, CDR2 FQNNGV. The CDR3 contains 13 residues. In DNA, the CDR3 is TGTGCCAGCAGCTCTTCGTTGAATCAGCCCCAGCATTTT. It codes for CASSSSLNQPQHF.

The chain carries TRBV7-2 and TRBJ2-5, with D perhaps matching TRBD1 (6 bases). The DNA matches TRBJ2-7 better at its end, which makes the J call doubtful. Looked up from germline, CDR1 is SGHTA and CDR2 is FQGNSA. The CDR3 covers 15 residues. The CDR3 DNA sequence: TGTGCCAGCAGCAACAGAAACCGGGACAACTACGAGCAGTACTTC. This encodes CASSNRNRDNYEQYF.

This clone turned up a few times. The CDR3 bases are TGTGCCAGTAGACCCCCCGGGGGCTCCTACGAGCAGTACTTC. Its translation is CASRPPGGSYEQYF. The J gene is TRBJ2-7, the V gene TRBV2; TRBD2 might be the D (6 bases). CDR1 is SNHLY, CDR2 FYNNEI, per germline. Between the trimmed V and J ends, which lost 9 bases and 0 bases, there was a span of 15 bases. The CDR3 runs to 14 residues. Complete variable domain (other parts from reference TRBV2 and TRBJ2-7): EPEVTQTPSHQVTQMGQEVILRCVPISNHLYFYWYRQILGQKVEFLVSFYNNEISEKSEIFDDQFSVERPDGSNFTLKIRSTKLEDSAMYFCASRPPGGSYEQYFGPGTRLTVT.

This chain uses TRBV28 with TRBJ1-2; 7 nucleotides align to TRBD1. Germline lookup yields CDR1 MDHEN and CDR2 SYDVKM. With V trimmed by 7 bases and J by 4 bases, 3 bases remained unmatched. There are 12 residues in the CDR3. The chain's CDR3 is CASTGTVYGYTF. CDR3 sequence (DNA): TGTGCCAGCACGGGGACAGTCTATGGCTACACCTTC.

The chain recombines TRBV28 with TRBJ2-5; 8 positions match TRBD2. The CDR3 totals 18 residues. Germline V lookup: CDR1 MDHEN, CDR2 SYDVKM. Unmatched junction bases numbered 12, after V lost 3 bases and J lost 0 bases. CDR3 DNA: TGTGCCAGCAGTTTGGGTCCCCCGGGACTAGAGTACCAAGAGACCCAGTACTTC. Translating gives CASSLGPPGLEYQETQYF.

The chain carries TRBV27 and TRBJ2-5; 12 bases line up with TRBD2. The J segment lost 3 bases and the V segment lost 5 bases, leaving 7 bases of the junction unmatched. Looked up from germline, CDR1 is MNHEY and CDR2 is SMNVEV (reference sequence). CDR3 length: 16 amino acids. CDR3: CASSLLTSGGKETQYF. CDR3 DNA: TGTGCCAGCAGTCTTCTAACTAGCGGGGGGAAAGAGACCCAGTACTTC.

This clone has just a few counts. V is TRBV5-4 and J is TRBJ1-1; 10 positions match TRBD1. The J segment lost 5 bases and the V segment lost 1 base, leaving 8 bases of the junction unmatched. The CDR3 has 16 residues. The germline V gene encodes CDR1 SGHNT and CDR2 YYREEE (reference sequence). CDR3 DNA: TGTGCCAGCAGCTTGTTGGGGACAGGGGAGATGACTGAAGCTTTCTTT. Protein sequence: CASSLLGTGEMTEAFF.

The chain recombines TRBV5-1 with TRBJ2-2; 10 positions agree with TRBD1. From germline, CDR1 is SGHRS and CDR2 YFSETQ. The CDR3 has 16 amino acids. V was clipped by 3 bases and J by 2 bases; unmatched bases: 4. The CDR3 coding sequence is TGCGCCAGCAGCTGGGGGGACAGGGGAAACACCGGGGAGCTGTTTTTT. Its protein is CASSWGDRGNTGELFF. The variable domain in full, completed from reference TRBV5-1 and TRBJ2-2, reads KAGVTQTPRYLIKTRGQQVTLSCSPISGHRSVSWYQQTPGQGLQFLFEYFSETQRNKGNFPGRFSGRQFSNSRSEMNVSTLELGDSALYLCASSWGDRGNTGELFFGEGSRLTVL.

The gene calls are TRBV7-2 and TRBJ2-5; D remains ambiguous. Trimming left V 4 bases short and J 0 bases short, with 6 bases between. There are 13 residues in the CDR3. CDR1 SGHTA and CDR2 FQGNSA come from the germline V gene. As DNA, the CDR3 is TGTGCCAGCAGCTCGTATAACCAAGAGACCCAGTACTTC. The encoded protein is CASSSYNQETQYF.

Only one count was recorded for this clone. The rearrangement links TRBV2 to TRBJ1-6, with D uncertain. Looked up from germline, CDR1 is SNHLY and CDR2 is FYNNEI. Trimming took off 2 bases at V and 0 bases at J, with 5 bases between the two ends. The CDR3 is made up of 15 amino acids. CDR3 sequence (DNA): TGTGCCAGCAGTGAATCGAGCTCCTATAATTCACCCCTCCACTTT. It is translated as CASSESSSYNSPLHF.

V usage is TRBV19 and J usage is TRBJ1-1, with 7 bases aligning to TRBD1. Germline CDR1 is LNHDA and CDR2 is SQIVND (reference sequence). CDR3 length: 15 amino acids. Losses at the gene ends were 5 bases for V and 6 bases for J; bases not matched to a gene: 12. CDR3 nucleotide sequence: TGTGCCAGTAGTTCCCAGCCGGGACAGTATTCTGAAGCTTTCTTT. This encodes CASSSQPGQYSEAFF.

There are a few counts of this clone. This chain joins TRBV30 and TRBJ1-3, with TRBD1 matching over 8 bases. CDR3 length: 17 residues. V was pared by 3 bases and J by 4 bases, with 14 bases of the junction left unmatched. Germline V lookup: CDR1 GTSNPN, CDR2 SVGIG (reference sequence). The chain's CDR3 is CAWSPEPPDREGNTIYF. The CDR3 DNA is TGTGCCTGGAGCCCTGAACCCCCGGACAGGGAGGGAAACACCATATATTTT.

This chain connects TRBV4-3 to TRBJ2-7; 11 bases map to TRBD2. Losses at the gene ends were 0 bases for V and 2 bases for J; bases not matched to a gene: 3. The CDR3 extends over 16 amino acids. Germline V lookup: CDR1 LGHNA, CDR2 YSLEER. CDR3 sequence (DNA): TGCGCCAGCAGCCAAGATAGACTAGCGGGGACCTACGAGCAGTACTTC. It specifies CASSQDRLAGTYEQYF.